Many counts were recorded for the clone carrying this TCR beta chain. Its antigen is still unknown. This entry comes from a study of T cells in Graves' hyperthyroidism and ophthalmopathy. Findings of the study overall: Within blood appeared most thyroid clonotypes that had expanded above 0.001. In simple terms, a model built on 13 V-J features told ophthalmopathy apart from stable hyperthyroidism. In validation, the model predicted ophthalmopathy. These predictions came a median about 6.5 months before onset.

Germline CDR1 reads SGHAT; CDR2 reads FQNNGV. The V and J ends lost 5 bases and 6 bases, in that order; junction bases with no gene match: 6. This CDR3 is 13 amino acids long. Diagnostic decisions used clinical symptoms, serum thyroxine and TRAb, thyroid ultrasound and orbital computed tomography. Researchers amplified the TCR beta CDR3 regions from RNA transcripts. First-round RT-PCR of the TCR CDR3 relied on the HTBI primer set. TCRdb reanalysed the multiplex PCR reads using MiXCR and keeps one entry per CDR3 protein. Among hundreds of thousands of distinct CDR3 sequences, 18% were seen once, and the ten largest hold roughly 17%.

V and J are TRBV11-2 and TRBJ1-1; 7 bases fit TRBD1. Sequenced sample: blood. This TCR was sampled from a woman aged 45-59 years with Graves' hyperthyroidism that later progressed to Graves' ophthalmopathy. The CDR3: CASSPGQVSEAFF. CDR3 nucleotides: TGTGCCAGCAGCCCCGGACAGGTTTCTGAAGCTTTCTTT.